Listed below are T cell receptor beta chains from one sample, sequenced in a study of cytomegalovirus exposure and HLA in healthy donors. The data were produced by immunoSEQ multiplex PCR, yet TCRdb's version contains in-frame clones alone and is incomplete. There are more than 110,000 clones in the sample; 75% to 80% occur only once, and around 3.6% lies in the top ten. The sample taken for sequencing was PBMCs. These receptors were collected from a man younger than 35 in good health and CMV-seronegative. Each CDR3 is given with its conserved first and last residue. D genes are given only for firm matches. Some rows have no size entry. The others give once, few or many, or a class for an expanded clone.

TRBD1 | . | 19 | TRBJ1-1 | TRBV6-1 | CASSDTPGQGIEASTEAFF | TGTGCCAGCAGTGACACGCCGGGACAGGGTATCGAGGCGAGCACTGAAGCTTTCTTT
. | . | 14 | TRBJ2-3 | TRBV11-2 | CASSLDGAADTQYF | TGTGCCAGCAGCTTAGATGGAGCTGCAGATACGCAGTATTTT
TRBD1 | . | 14 | TRBJ2-7 | TRBV5-1 | CASSLLTGGYEQYF | TGCGCCAGCAGCTTGCTCACAGGGGGCTACGAGCAGTACTTC
. | once | 13 | TRBJ2-7 | TRBV5-4 | CASTSGVVDEQYF | TGTGCCAGCACCTCAGGGGTTGTGGACGAGCAGTACTTC
. | . | 15 | TRBJ1-6 | TRBV9 | CASSVGSGIDSPLHF | TGTGCCAGCAGCGTAGGGTCAGGTATCGATTCACCCCTCCACTTT
TRBD1 | . | 16 | TRBJ2-6 | TRBV19 | CASTPGGRSGANVLTF | TGCGCCAGTACACCAGGGGGCCGCTCTGGGGCCAACGTCCTGACTTTC
TRBD1 | . | 14 | TRBJ1-1 | TRBV19 | CASSVQGVNTEAFF | TGTGCCAGTAGTGTACAGGGGGTCAACACTGAAGCTTTCTTT
. | . | 15 | TRBJ2-7 | TRBV28 | CASSLGLGQSEEQYF | TGTGCCAGCAGTTTGGGCCTGGGGCAGTCCGAGGAGCAGTACTTC
. | . | 12 | TRBJ1-1 | TRBV6-5 | CASSRGNTEAFF | TGTGCCAGCAGCCGAGGGAACACTGAAGCTTTCTTT
. | . | 11 | TRBJ2-1 | TRBV20-1 | CSATTSNEQFF | TGCAGTGCAACAACTAGCAATGAGCAGTTCTTC
. | . | 14 | TRBJ2-7 | TRBV27 | CASSPKRSSYEQYF | TGTGCCAGCAGTCCAAAACGGAGCTCCTACGAGCAGTACTTC
. | . | 13 | TRBJ2-3 | TRBV5-1 | CASSFGSTDTQYF | TGCGCCAGCAGCTTCGGGAGCACAGATACGCAGTATTTT
. | . | 14 | TRBJ1-1 | TRBV2 | CASSEAGRNTEAFF | TGTGCCAGCAGTGAAGCGGGCAGGAACACTGAAGCTTTCTTT
. | . | 16 | TRBJ1-4 | TRBV14 | CASSQDRGAANEKLFF | TGTGCCAGCAGCCAAGATCGGGGGGCGGCTAATGAAAAACTGTTTTTT
. | once | 15 | TRBJ1-6 | TRBV5-4 | CASSSLAGGDSPLHF | TGTGCCAGCAGCTCCTTAGCGGGGGGAGATTCACCCCTCCACTTT
. | . | 14 | TRBJ2-3 | TRBV5-1 | CASSRGDITDTQYF | TGCGCCAGCAGCCGTGGGGACATCACAGATACGCAGTATTTT
. | once | 13 | TRBJ2-3 | TRBV18 | CASSPPGADTQYF | TGTGCCAGCTCGCCCCCAGGGGCAGATACGCAGTATTTT
. | . | 14 | TRBJ1-3 | TRBV7-9 | CASSLDSSGNTIYF | TGTGCCAGCAGCTTGGACAGCTCTGGAAACACCATATATTTT
. | . | 15 | TRBJ2-3 | TRBV28 | CAHNPPGTSTDTQYF | TGTGCCCACAATCCCCCGGGAACTAGCACAGATACGCAGTATTTT
TRBD1 | . | 15 | TRBJ1-1 | TRBV19 | CASSIGGWENTEAFF | TGTGCCAGTAGCATAGGGGGCTGGGAGAACACTGAAGCTTTCTTT
. | . | 14 | TRBJ2-7 | TRBV5-1 | CASSLGTPSYEQYF | TGCGCCAGCAGCTTAGGGACACCTTCCTACGAGCAGTACTTC
. | . | 14 | TRBJ1-2 | TRBV27 | CASSLSYRDYGYTF | TGTGCCAGCAGTTTATCTTACAGGGACTATGGCTACACCTTC
TRBD1 | . | 16 | TRBJ1-1 | TRBV18 | CASSVQGAWVNTEAFF | TGTGCCAGCTCAGTACAGGGGGCTTGGGTGAACACTGAAGCTTTCTTT
. | . | 13 | TRBJ1-5 | TRBV6-5 | CASSYTGNQPQHF | TGTGCCAGCAGTTACACGGGCAATCAGCCCCAGCATTTT